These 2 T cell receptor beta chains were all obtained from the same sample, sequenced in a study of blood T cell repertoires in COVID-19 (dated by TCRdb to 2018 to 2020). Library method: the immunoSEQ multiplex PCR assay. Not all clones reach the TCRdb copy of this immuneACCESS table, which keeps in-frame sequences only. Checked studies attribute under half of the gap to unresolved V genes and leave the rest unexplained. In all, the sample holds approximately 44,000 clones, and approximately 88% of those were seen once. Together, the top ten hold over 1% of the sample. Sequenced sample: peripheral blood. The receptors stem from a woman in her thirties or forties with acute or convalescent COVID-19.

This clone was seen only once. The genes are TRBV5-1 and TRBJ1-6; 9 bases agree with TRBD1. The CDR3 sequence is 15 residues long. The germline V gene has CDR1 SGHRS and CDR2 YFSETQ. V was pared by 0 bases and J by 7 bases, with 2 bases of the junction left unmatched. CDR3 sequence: CASSLEDRGNSPLHF. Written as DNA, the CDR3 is TGCGCCAGCAGCTTGGAGGACAGGGGAAATTCACCCCTCCACTTT. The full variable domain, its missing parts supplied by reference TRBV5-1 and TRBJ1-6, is KAGVTQTPRYLIKTRGQQVTLSCSPISGHRSVSWYQQTPGQGLQFLFEYFSETQRNKGNFPGRFSGRQFSNSRSEMNVSTLELGDSALYLCASSLEDRGNSPLHFGNGTRLTVT.

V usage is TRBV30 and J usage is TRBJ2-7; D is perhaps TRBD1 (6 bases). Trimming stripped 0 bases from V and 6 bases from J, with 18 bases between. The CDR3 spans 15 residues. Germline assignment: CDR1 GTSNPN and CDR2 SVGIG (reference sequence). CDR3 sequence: CAWSVRSPGVLEQYF. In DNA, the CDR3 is TGTGCCTGGAGTGTACGGTCTCCAGGGGTTCTCGAGCAGTACTTC.